Below, 2 T cell receptor beta chains from the same sample are listed, as sequenced in a study of blood T cell repertoires in COVID-19. Some clones are missing from TCRdb's copy, which holds only in-frame ones; the method was immunoSEQ multiplex PCR. The table shows over 200,000 clones, with more than 80% occurring only once. The sequencing sample was made of peripheral blood. These receptors were collected from a woman of 80 years or more with COVID-19, enrolled during active disease.

V is TRBV9 and J is TRBJ2-3; the D is unclear. V dropped 0 bases and J dropped 3 bases, with 11 bases sitting between them. Looked up from germline, CDR1 is SGDLS and CDR2 is YYNGEE. This CDR3 comprises 15 residues. The CDR3 spells CASSVGPHWTDTQYF. The CDR3 nucleotides read TGTGCCAGCAGCGTAGGTCCACATTGGACAGATACGCAGTATTTT.

This clone was seen a few times. The V call is TRBV6-6, the J call TRBJ2-7; 7 bases map to TRBD1. The germline V gene has CDR1 MNHNY and CDR2 SVGAGI (reference sequence). The CDR3 has 13 amino acids. J lost 2 bases, V lost 6 bases, and 4 bases had no gene match. This CDR3 reads CASRPGQTYEQYF. CDR3 nucleotide sequence: TGTGCCAGCAGACCGGGACAGACCTACGAGCAGTACTTC.